Here is one T cell receptor (beta chain) with its context. This entry comes from a study of technical replicates of blood from several donors. Produced via immunoSEQ multiplex PCR; TCRdb's table is partial and in-frame only. The sample includes about 90,000 clones, just under 95% of them seen just once. Germline CDR1 reads MNHEY; CDR2 reads SMNVEV (reference sequence). The germline V and J ends were trimmed by 1 base and 8 bases, with 12 bases remaining between them. The CDR3 has 14 residues. This TCR derives from a human donor in good health. V and J are TRBV27 and TRBJ2-1, with D perhaps TRBD1 (6 bases). Input material: T cells isolated from PBMCs. CDR3 coding DNA: TGTGCCAGCAGTTTATACCAGGGGTATGATGAGCAGTTCTTC. Its translation: CASSLYQGYDEQFF.